Below, 14 T cell receptor beta chains from the same sample are listed, as sequenced in a study of cytotoxic CD8 clonotypes in ibrutinib-treated CLL. Profiled with immunoSEQ multiplex PCR; TCRdb holds only in-frame clones, not every one. The sample has about 200,000 clones, about two thirds seen once. The sequenced sample was PBMCs, obtained after 24 months of ibrutinib treatment. The receptor source for this set is a human donor with chronic lymphocytic leukemia.

The chain couples TRBV2 to TRBJ1-1; tentative D call: TRBD1 (5 bases). CDR3 length: 12 amino acids. Trimming shortened V by 9 bases and J by 4 bases, and 12 bases separated the two germline ends. Germline loops: CDR1 SNHLY, CDR2 FYNNEI. The CDR3 DNA reads as TGTGCCAGTCAGGGCTCCGGCACTGAAGCTTTCTTT. As protein: CASQGSGTEAFF.

A few counts support this clone. This sequence joins TRBV6-5 and TRBJ1-5; unclear D gene. Trimming shortened V by 1 base and J by 4 bases, and 5 bases separated the two germline ends. This CDR3 is 13 amino acids long. Germline V gene data show CDR1 as MNHEY and CDR2 as SVGAGI. The chain's CDR3 is CASSYLRNQPQHF. CDR3 bases: TGTGCCAGCAGTTACTTGAGGAATCAGCCCCAGCATTTT.

V and J are TRBV5-1 and TRBJ2-1; D not resolved. Germline V gives CDR1 SGHRS, CDR2 YFSETQ. The CDR3 covers 14 residues. V lost 0 bases to trimming and J lost 8 bases, with 12 bases between them. The CDR3 bases are TGCGCCAGCAGCTTGGCCTATCGAGGAGATGAGCAGTTCTTC. This sequence encodes CASSLAYRGDEQFF.

CDR3 amino acids: CATSWTGLGAQYF. The DNA for the CDR3 is TGTGCCACCAGCTGGACGGGGCTGGGGGCCCAGTACTTC. The genes are TRBV15 and TRBJ2-5, with D possibly called TRBD1 or TRBD2 (5 bases each). This CDR3 is built from 13 residues. CDR1 and CDR2 (germline): LNHNV, YYDKDF (reference sequence). Trimming removed 5 bases from V and 9 bases from J, with 16 bases in between.

This chain joins TRBV14 and TRBJ2-2; 8 bases are shared with TRBD1. The CDR3 totals 16 residues. Germline V CDR1 and CDR2: SGHDN, FVKESK. V shed 6 bases and J 5 bases; nucleotides not matched to a gene: 11. In DNA, the CDR3 is TGTGCCAGCAGTACTGATACAGGGGGAGTGACCGGGGAGCTGTTTTTT. As protein: CASSTDTGGVTGELFF.

This chain joins TRBV4-2 and TRBJ2-7; the D is unclear. In germline, CDR1 is LGHNA, CDR2 YNFKEQ. V lost 5 bases and J 7 bases, leaving 18 bases between the germline ends. This CDR3 is 14 amino acids long. The CDR3 is CASSISRVTSEQYF. CDR3 coding DNA: TGTGCCAGCAGCATAAGTAGGGTGACCTCTGAGCAGTACTTC.

The chain employs TRBV5-1 and TRBJ1-2, with 9 positions matching TRBD1. Germline CDR1 reads SGHRS; CDR2 reads YFSETQ. The V segment lost 4 bases and the J segment 8 bases; nucleotides outside the gene matches: 9. This CDR3 contains 14 residues. The CDR3 DNA reads as TGCGCCAGCAGCCAAACCTACAGGGGGCGAGGCTACACCTTC. It specifies CASSQTYRGRGYTF.

The gene calls are TRBV29-1 and TRBJ1-1; 8 bases line up with TRBD1. The V segment lost 3 bases and the J segment 5 bases; nucleotides outside the gene matches: 11. This CDR3 has 15 residues. CDR1 and CDR2 (germline): SQVTM, ANQGSEA. This CDR3 is CSVERTGPRRTEAFF. CDR3 nucleotide sequence: TGCAGCGTTGAGAGGACAGGGCCTAGAAGGACTGAAGCTTTCTTT.

This rearrangement joins TRBV27 to TRBJ2-7, with D perhaps TRBD1 (6 bases). Germline CDR1 reads MNHEY; CDR2 reads SMNVEV (reference sequence). The germline V and J ends were trimmed by 2 bases and 3 bases, with 11 bases remaining between them. This CDR3 is 14 amino acids long. CDR3 sequence (DNA): TGTGCCAGCAGTTTACGAAACAGGGTCTACGAGCAGTACTTC. Encoded protein: CASSLRNRVYEQYF.

The chain links TRBV4-2 to TRBJ2-2; TRBD1 might be the D (5 bases). V lost 4 bases, J lost 1 base, and 10 bases lay in between. There are 15 residues in the CDR3. The germline V gene encodes CDR1 LGHNA and CDR2 YNFKEQ. This CDR3 is CASSPQEKNTGELFF. For the CDR3, the DNA is TGTGCCAGCAGCCCACAGGAGAAGAACACCGGGGAGCTGTTTTTT.

This clone came up once. The chain carries TRBV28 and TRBJ2-7; 7 bases fit TRBD2. Per the germline V gene, CDR1 is MDHEN and CDR2 is SYDVKM. V shed 7 bases and J 5 bases; nucleotides not matched to a gene: 2. The CDR3 runs to 11 residues. The CDR3 loop is CASTGGNEQYF. The CDR3 DNA is TGTGCCAGCACCGGGGGGAACGAGCAGTACTTC.

This chain joins TRBV6-5 and TRBJ2-7; D unresolved. Germline V gives CDR1 MNHEY, CDR2 SVGAGI. The CDR3 has 13 amino acids. V was clipped by 5 bases and J by 4 bases, with 12 bases between them. This chain's CDR3 is CASSDPPGYEQYF. In DNA form, the CDR3 reads TGTGCCAGCAGTGACCCCCCGGGTTACGAGCAGTACTTC.

The V gene is TRBV4-1, the J gene TRBJ1-2, with a possible D match to TRBD1 (5 bases). This CDR3 has 14 residues. V lost 0 bases and J lost 4, with 9 bases in between. CDR1 and CDR2 (germline): MGHRA, YSYEKL. The CDR3 DNA reads TGCGCCAGCAGCCAAGAACAGGCCCGCTATGGCTACACCTTC. This gives the protein CASSQEQARYGYTF.

The chain links TRBV19 to TRBJ2-7, with D maybe TRBD2 (7 bases). From germline, CDR1 is LNHDA and CDR2 SQIVND (reference sequence). This CDR3 spans 13 amino acids. Trimming stripped 10 bases from V and 3 bases from J, with 16 bases between. The CDR3 region has the DNA TGTGCCACCGCGGAGGGGGGGGTCTACGAGCAGTACTTC. Translated: CATAEGGVYEQYF.